Listed below are T cell receptor beta chains from one sample, sequenced in a study of T cell repertoires in cytomegalovirus infection. TCRdb analysed the reads with MiXCR anew, one entry per CDR3 protein. Of about a million distinct CDR3 sequences in the sample, roughly a third were seen once. No antigen has been assigned to these receptors. Material: cultured CD8+ T cells from PBMCs, obtained from culture after CMV antigen stimulation. These receptors originate from a human donor in good health (CMV status not recorded). Some clones in this sample may be carry-over from other donors' samples. CDR3s include the opening cysteine and the closing phenylalanine or tryptophan. The D gene is left open where the match is weak. Size values are once, few and many counts, or a class for expanded clones, and some rows have none.

TRBJ2-7	TRBD1	20	TRBV18	few	CASSPQGTGGISGGSYEQYF	TGTGCCAGCTCACCACAAGGGACAGGGGGCATTAGCGGGGGATCCTACGAGCAGTACTTC
TRBJ1-1	.	14	TRBV28	.	CASSFPRANTEAFF	TGTGCCAGCAGTTTCCCCAGGGCGAACACTGAAGCTTTCTTT
TRBJ2-3	.	15	TRBV7-2	many	CASSLRGSSTDTQYF	TGTGCCAGCAGCTTAAGGGGTTCTAGCACAGATACGCAGTATTTT
TRBJ2-3	TRBD2	15	TRBV27	few	CASTLAGGRTDTQYF	TGTGCCAGCACCTTGGCGGGGGGCCGGACAGATACGCAGTATTTT
TRBJ2-1	.	17	TRBV23-1	.	CASSQRARHQHYNEQFF	TGCGCCAGCAGTCAAAGGGCGCGGCACCAGCACTACAATGAGCAGTTCTTC
TRBJ2-7	TRBD2	16	TRBV7-9	.	CASSPHPAGASYEQYF	TGTGCCAGCAGCCCGCACCCAGCGGGGGCGTCCTACGAGCAGTACTTC
TRBJ2-3	.	14	TRBV6-1	few	CASSSLWDADTQYF	TGTGCCAGCAGTTCGCTATGGGACGCTGATACGCAGTATTTT
TRBJ2-3	TRBD2	20	TRBV7-2	many	CASSLVPLTSGFGGTDTQYF	TGTGCCAGCAGCTTAGTGCCCCTAACTAGCGGGTTTGGTGGCACAGATACGCAGTATTTT
TRBJ2-6	.	16	TRBV10-3	.	CAISELGARGANVLTF	TGTGCCATCAGTGAATTGGGGGCGCGAGGGGCCAACGTCCTGACTTTC
TRBJ2-7	.	14	TRBV7-6	many	CASSYLGSNGEQYF	TGTGCCAGCAGCTACCTAGGGTCCAATGGCGAGCAGTACTTC
TRBJ2-1	TRBD2	16	TRBV11-1	few	CASSPGTSDSYNEQFF	TGTGCCAGCAGTCCCGGGACTAGCGACTCCTACAATGAGCAGTTCTTC
TRBJ2-5	.	13	TRBV7-6	.	CASSSGIWETQYF	TGTGCTAGCAGCTCGGGGATTTGGGAGACCCAGTACTTC
TRBJ2-5	TRBD2	16	TRBV4-1	.	CASSQGVAGGPETQYF	TGCGCCAGCAGCCAAGGAGTAGCGGGGGGGCCGGAGACCCAGTACTTC
TRBJ1-6	.	20	TRBV20-1	.	CSARFRGGASKSSYNSPLHF	TGCAGTGCTAGATTTCGTGGGGGGGCCTCTAAGAGCTCCTATAATTCACCCCTCCACTTT
TRBJ1-1	.	18	TRBV6-5	few	CASSYVGAIKRVNTEAFF	TGTGCCAGCAGTTACGTTGGGGCCATAAAGAGAGTGAACACTGAAGCTTTCTTT
TRBJ1-4	.	13	TRBV6-6	few	CASSYKHSEKLFF	TGTGCCAGCAGTTACAAACATTCTGAAAAACTGTTTTTT
TRBJ2-1	.	16	TRBV5-8	.	CASSPPPDRVINEQFF	TGTGCCAGCAGCCCCCCGCCGGACAGAGTTATCAATGAGCAGTTCTTC